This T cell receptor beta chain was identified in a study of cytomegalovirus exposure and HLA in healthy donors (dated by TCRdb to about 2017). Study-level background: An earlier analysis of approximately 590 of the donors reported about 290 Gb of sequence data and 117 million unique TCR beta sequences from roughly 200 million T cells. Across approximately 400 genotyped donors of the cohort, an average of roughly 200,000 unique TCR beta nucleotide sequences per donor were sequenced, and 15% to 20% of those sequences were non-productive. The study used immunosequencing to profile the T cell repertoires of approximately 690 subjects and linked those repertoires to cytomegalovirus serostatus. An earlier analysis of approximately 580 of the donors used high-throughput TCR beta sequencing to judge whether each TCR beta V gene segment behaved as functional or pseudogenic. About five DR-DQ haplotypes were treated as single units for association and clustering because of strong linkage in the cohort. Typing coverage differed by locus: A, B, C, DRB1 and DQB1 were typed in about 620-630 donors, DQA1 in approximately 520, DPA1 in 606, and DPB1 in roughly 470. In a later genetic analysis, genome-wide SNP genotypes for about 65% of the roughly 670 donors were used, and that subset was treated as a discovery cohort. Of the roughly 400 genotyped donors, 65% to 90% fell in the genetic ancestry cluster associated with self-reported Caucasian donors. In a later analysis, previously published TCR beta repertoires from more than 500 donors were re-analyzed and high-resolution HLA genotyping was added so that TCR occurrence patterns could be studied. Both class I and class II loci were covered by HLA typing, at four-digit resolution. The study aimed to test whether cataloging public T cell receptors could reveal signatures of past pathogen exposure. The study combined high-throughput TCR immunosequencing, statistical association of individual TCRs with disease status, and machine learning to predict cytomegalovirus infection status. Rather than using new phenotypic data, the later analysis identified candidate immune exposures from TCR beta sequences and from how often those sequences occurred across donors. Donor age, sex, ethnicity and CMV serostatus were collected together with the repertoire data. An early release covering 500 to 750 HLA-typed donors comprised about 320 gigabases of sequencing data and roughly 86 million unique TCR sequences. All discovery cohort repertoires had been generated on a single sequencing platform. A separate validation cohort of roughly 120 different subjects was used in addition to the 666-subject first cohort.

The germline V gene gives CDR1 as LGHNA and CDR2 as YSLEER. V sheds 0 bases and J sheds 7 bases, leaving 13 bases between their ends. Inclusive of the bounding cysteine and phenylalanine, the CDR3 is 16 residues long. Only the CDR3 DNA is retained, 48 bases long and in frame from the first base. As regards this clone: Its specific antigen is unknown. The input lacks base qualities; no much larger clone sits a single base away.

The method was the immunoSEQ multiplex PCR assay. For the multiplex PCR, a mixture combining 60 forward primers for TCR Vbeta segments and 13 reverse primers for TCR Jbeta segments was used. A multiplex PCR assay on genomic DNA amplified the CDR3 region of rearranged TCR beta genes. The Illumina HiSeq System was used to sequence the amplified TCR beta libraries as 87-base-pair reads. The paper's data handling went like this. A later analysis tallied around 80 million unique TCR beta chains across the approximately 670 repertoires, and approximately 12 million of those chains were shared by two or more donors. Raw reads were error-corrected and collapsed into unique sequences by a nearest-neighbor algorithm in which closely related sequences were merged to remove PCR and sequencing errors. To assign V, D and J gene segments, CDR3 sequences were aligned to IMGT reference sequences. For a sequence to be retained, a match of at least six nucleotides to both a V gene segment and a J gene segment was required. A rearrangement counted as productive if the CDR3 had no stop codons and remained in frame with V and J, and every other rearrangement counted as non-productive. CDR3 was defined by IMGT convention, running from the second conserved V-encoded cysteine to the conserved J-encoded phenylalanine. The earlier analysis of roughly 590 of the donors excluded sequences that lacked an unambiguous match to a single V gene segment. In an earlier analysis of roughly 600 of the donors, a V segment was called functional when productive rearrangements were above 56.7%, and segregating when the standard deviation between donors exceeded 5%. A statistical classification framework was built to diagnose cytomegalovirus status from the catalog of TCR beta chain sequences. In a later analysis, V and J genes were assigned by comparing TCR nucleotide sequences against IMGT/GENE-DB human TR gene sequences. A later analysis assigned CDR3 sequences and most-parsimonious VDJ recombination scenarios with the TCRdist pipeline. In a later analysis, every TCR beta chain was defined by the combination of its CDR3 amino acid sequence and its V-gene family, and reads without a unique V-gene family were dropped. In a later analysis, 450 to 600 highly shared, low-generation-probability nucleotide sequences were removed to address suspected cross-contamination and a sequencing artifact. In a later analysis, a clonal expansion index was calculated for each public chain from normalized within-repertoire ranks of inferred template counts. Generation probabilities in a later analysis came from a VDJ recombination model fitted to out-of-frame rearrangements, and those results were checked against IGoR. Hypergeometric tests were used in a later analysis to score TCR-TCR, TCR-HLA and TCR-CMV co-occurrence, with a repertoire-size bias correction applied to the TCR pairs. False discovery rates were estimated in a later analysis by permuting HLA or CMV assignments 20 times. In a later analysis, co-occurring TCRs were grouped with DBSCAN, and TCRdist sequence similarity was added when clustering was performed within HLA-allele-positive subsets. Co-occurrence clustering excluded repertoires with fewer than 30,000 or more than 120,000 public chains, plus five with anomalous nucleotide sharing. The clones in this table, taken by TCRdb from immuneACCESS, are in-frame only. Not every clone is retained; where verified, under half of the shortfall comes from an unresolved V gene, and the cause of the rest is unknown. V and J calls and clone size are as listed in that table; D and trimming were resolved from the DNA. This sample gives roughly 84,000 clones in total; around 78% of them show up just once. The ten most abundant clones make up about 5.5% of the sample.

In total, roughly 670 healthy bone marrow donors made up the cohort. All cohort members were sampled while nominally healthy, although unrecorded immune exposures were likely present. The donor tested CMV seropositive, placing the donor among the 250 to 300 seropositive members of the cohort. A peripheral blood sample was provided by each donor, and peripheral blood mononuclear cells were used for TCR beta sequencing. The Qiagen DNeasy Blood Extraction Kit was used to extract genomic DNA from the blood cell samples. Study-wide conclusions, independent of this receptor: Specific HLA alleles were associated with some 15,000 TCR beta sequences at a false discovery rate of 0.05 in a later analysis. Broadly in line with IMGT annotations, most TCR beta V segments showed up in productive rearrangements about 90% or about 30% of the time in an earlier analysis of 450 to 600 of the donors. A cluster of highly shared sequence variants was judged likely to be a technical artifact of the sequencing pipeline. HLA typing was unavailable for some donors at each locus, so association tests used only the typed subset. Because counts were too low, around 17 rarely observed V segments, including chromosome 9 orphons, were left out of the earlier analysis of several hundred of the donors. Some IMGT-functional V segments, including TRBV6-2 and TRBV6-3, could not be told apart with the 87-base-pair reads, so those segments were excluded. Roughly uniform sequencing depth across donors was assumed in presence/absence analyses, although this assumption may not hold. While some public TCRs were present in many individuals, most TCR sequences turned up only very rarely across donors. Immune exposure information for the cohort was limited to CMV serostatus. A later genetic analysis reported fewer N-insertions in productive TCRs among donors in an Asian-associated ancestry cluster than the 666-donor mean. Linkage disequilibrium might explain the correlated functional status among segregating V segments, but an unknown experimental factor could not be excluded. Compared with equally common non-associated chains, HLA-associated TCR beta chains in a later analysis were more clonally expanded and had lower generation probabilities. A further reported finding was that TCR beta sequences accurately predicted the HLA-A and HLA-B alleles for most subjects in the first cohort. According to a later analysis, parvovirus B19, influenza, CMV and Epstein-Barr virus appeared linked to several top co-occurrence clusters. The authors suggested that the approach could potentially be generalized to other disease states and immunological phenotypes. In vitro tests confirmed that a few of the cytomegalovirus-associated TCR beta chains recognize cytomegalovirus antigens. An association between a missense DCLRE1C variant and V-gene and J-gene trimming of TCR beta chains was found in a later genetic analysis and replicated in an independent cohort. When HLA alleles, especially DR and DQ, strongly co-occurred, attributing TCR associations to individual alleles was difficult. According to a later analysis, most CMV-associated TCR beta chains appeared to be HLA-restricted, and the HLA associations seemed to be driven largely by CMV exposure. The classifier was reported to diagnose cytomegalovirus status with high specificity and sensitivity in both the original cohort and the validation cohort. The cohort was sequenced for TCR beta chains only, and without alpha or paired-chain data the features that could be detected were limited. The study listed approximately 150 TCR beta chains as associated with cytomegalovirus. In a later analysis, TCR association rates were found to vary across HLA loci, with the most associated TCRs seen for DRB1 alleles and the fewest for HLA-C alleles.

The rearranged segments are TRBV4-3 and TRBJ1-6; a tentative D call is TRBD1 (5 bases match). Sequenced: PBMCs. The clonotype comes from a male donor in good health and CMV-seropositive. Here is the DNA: TGCGCCAGCAGCCAAGATCGGGGGTGGGCGAATTCACCCCTCCACTTT. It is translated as CASSQDRGWANSPLHF.